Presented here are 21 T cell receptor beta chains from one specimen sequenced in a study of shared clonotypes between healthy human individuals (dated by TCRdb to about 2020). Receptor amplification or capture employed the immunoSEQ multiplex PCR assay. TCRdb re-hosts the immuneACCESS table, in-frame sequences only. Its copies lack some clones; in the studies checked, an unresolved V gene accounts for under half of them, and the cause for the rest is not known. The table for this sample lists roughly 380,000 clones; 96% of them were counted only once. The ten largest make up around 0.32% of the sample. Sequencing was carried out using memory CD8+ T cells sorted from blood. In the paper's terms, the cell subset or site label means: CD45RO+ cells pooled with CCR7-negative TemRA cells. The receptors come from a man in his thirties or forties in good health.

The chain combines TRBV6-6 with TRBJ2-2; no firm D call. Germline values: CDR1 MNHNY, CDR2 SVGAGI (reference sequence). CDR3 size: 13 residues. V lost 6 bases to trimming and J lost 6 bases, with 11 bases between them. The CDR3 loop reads CASRPQISGELFF. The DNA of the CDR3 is TGTGCCAGCAGACCCCAGATATCCGGGGAGCTGTTTTTT.

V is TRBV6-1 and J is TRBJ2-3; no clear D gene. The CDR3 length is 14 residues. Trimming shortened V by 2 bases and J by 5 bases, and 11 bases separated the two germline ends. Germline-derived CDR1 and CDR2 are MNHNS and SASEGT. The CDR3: CASSERLDLDTQYF. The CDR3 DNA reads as TGTGCCAGCAGTGAACGCCTAGATCTAGATACGCAGTATTTT.

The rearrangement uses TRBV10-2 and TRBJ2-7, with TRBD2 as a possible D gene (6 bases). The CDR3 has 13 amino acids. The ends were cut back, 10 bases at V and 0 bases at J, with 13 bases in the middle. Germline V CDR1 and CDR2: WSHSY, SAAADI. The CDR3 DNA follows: TGCGCCACCTCGGACGGGAGCTCCTACGAGCAGTACTTC. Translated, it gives CATSDGSSYEQYF.

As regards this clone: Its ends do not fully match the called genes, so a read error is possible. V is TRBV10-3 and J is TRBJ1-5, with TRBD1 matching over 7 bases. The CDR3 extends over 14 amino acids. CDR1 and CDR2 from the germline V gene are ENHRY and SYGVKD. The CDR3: CAISDRASSQPQHF. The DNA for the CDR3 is TGTGCCATCAGCGACAGGGCGAGCAGTCAGCCCCAGCATTTT.

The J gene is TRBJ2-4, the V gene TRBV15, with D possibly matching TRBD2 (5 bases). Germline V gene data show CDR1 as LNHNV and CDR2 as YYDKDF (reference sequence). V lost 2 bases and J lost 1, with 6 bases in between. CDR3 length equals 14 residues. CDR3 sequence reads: CATSRREAKNIQYF. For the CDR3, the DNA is TGTGCCACCAGCAGAAGGGAGGCCAAAAACATTCAGTACTTC.

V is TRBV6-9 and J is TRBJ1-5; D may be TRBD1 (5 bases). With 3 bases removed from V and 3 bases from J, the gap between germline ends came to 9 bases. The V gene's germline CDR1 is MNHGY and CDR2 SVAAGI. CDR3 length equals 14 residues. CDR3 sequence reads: CASSYGTSNQPQHF. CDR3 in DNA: TGTGCCAGCAGTTACGGGACCTCCAATCAGCCCCAGCATTTT.

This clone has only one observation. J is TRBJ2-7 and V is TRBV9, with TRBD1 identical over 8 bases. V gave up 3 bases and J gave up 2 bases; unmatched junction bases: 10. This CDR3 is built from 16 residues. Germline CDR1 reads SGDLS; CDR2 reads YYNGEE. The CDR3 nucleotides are TGTGCCAGCAGCGGAGAGGGACAGGCACCGACCTACGAGCAGTACTTC. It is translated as CASSGEGQAPTYEQYF. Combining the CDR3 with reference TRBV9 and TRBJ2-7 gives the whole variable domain DSGVTQTPKHLITATGQRVTLRCSPRSGDLSVYWYQQSLDQGLQFLIQYYNGEERAKGNILERFSAQQFPDLHSELNLSSLELGDSALYFCASSGEGQAPTYEQYFGPGTRLTVT.

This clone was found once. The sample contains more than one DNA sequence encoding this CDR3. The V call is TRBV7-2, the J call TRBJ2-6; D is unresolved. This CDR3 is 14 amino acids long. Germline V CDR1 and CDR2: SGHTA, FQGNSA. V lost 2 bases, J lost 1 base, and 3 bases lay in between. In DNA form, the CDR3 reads TGTGCCAGCAGCTTAAATTCTGGGGCCAACGTCCTGACTTTC. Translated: CASSLNSGANVLTF.

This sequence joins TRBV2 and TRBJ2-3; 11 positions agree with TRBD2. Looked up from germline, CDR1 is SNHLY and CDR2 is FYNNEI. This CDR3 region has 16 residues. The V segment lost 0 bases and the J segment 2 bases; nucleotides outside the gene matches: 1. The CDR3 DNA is TGTGCCAGCAGTGAAGCTAGCGGGAGGGCCACAGATACGCAGTATTTT. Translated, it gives CASSEASGRATDTQYF.

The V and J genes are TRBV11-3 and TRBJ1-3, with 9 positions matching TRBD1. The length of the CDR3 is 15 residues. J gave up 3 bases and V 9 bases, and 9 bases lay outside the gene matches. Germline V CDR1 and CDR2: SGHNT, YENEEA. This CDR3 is CARSPQGAVGNTIYF. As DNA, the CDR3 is TGTGCCAGATCGCCACAGGGGGCAGTTGGAAACACCATATATTTT.

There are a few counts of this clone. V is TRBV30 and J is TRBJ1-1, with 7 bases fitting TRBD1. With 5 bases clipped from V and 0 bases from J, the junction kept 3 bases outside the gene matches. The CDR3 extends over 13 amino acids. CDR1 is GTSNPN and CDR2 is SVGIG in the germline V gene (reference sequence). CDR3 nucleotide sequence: TGTGCCTGGGGGGACAGCCTGAACACTGAAGCTTTCTTT. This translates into CAWGDSLNTEAFF.

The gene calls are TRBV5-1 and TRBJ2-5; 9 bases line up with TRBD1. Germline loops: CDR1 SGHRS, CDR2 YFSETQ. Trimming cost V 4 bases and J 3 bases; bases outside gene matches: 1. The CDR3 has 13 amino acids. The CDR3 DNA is TGCGCCAGCAGCGGGACAGGGAAAGAGACCCAGTACTTC. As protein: CASSGTGKETQYF.

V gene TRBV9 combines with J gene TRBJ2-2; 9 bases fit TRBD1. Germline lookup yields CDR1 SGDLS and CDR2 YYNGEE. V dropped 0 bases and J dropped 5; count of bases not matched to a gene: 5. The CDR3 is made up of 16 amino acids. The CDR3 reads CASSVGGQGWTGELFF. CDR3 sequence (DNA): TGTGCCAGCAGCGTAGGGGGACAGGGATGGACCGGGGAGCTGTTTTTT. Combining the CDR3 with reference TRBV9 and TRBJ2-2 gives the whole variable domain DSGVTQTPKHLITATGQRVTLRCSPRSGDLSVYWYQQSLDQGLQFLIQYYNGEERAKGNILERFSAQQFPDLHSELNLSSLELGDSALYFCASSVGGQGWTGELFFGEGSRLTVL.

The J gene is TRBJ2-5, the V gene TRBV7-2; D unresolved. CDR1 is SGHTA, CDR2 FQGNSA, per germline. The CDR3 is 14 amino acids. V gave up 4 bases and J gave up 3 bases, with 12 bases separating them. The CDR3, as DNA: TGTGCCAGCAGCTCCTCCGGACCCAAAGAGACCCAGTACTTC. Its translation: CASSSSGPKETQYF. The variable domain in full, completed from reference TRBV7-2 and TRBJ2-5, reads GAGVSQSPSNKVTEKGKDVELRCDPISGHTALYWYRQSLGQGLEFLIYFQGNSAPDKSGLPSDRFSAERTGGSVSTLTIQRTQQEDSAVYLCASSSSGPKETQYFGPGTRLLVL.

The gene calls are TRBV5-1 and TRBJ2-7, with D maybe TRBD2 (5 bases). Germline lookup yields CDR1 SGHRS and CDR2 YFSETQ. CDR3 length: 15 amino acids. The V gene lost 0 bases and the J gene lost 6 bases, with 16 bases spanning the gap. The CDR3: CASSLDSGVGREQYF. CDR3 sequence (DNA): TGCGCCAGCAGCTTGGATTCCGGGGTAGGGCGCGAGCAGTACTTC.

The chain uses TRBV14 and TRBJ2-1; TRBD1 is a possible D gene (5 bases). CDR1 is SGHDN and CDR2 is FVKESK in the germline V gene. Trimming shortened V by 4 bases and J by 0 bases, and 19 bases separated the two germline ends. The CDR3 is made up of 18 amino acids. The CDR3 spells CASSRGMGLLSSYNEQFF. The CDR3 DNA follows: TGTGCCAGCAGCCGGGGTATGGGGCTCTTAAGCTCCTACAATGAGCAGTTCTTC.

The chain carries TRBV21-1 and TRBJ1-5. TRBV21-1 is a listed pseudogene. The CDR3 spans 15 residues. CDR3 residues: CASSTEWVVNQPQHF. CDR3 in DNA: TGTGCCAGCAGCACAGAGTGGGTGGTAAATCAGCCCCAGCATTTT.

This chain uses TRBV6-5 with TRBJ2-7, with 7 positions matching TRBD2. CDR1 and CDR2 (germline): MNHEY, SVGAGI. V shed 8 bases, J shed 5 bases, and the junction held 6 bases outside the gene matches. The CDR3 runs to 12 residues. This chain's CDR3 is CASGRAGNEQYF. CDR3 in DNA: TGTGCCAGCGGGAGGGCCGGGAACGAGCAGTACTTC.

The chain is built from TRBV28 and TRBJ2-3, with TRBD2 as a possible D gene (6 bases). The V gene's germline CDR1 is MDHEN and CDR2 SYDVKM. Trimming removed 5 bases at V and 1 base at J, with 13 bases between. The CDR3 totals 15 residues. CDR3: CASSPWEAGTDTQYF. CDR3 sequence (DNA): TGTGCCAGCAGTCCTTGGGAGGCCGGCACAGATACGCAGTATTTT.

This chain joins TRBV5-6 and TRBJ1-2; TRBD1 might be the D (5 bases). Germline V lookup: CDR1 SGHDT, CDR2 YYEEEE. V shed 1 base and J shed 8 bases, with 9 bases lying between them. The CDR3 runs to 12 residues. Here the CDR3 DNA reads TGTGCCAGCAGCTTGACAGGTCGGGGCTACACCTTC. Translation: CASSLTGRGYTF.

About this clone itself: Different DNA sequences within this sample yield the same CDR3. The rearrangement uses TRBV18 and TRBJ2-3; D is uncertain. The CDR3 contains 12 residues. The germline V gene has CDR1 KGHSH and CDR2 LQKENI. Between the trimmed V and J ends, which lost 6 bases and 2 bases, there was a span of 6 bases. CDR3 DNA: TGTGCCAGCTCCCCCCCCACAGATACGCAGTATTTT. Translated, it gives CASSPPTDTQYF.